Below, 25 T cell receptor beta chains from the same sample are listed, as sequenced in a study of T cell responses to AZD1222 COVID-19 vaccine. Sequenced by immunoSEQ multiplex PCR; TCRdb stores in-frame clones only, minus some. The sample has over 70,000 clones; around nine tenths are singletons. The sequencing here drew on peripheral blood, taken 28 days after the second AZD1222 dose. Receptor source: an adult who received the AZD1222 COVID-19 vaccine.

V and J are TRBV30 and TRBJ2-1; D may match TRBD1 or TRBD2 (5 bases each). V was trimmed by 3 bases and J by 5 bases, leaving 11 bases between them. This CDR3 is 13 amino acids long. In germline, CDR1 is GTSNPN, CDR2 SVGIG (reference sequence). CDR3 sequence (DNA): TGTGCCTGGAGCCGGGACGGAGACAATGAGCAGTTCTTC. As protein: CAWSRDGDNEQFF. The full variable domain, its missing parts supplied by reference TRBV30 and TRBJ2-1, is SQTIHQWPATLVQPVGSPLSLECTVEGTSNPNLYWYRQAAGRGLQLLFYSVGIGQISSEVPQNLSASRPQDRQFILSSKKLLLSDSGFYLCAWSRDGDNEQFFGPGTRLTVL.

The rearrangement joins TRBV7-2 to TRBJ1-2; 10 positions match TRBD1. The CDR3 is made up of 17 amino acids. The junction had 9 bases not matched to a gene; V was cut back by 5 bases and J by 0 bases. Germline V gene sequence: CDR1 SGHTA, CDR2 FQGNSA. The CDR3 sequence is CASSPGTGASANYGYTF. CDR3 nucleotide sequence: TGTGCCAGCAGCCCCGGGACAGGGGCCTCAGCTAACTATGGCTACACCTTC.

The genes are TRBV6-2 or TRBV6-3 and TRBJ2-7; maybe TRBD2 (5 bases). The germline V and J ends were trimmed by 0 bases and 5 bases, with 14 bases remaining between them. Germline V gives CDR1 MNHEY, CDR2 SVGEGT. The CDR3 extends over 15 amino acids. CDR3 residues: CASSYSSSGVHEQYF. The DNA for the CDR3 is TGTGCCAGCAGTTACTCGAGTTCCGGGGTCCACGAGCAGTACTTC.

This clone has only one observation. The V call is TRBV5-1, the J call TRBJ1-2, with D possibly TRBD1 on 5 matching bases. The CDR3 is 13 residues long. Trimming stripped 4 bases from V and 6 bases from J, with 13 bases between. The germline gives CDR1 SGHRS, CDR2 YFSETQ. This CDR3 is CASSGQGGDGYTF. CDR3 coding DNA: TGCGCCAGCAGCGGGCAGGGAGGGGATGGCTACACCTTC.

The V and J genes are TRBV20-1 and TRBJ1-2, with TRBD1 as a possible D gene (5 bases). This CDR3 is 11 amino acids long. V was trimmed by 3 bases and J by 7 bases, leaving 9 bases between them. The germline V gene encodes CDR1 DFQATT and CDR2 SNEGSKA (reference sequence). The CDR3 nucleotides read TGCAGTGCTAGCAGGGACTCTGGCTACACCTTC. Translated, it gives CSASRDSGYTF.

This chain uses TRBV10-3 with TRBJ1-2, with 8 bases matching TRBD1. The CDR3 extends over 17 amino acids. From germline, CDR1 is ENHRY and CDR2 SYGVKD. Unmatched junction bases numbered 12, after V lost 6 bases and J lost 0 bases. CDR3 protein: CAISERDRRPTNYGYTF. The CDR3 region has the DNA TGTGCCATCAGCGAGAGGGACAGGCGCCCGACTAACTATGGCTACACCTTC.

The CDR3: CASSYSSPGRYEQYV. The CDR3 DNA is TGTGCCAGCAGTTACTCGTCGCCGGGTCGCTACGAGCAGTACGTC. V and J are TRBV6-6 and TRBJ2-7, with D unresolved. The germline gives CDR1 MNHNY, CDR2 SVGAGI (reference sequence). The CDR3 sequence is 15 residues long. The V gene lost 0 bases and the J gene lost 3 bases, with 12 bases spanning the gap.

The chain employs TRBV5-1 and TRBJ1-2, with a possible D match to TRBD1 (5 bases). V gave up 6 bases and J gave up 3 bases, with 12 bases separating them. There are 13 residues in the CDR3. Germline lookup yields CDR1 SGHRS and CDR2 YFSETQ. For the CDR3, the DNA is TGCGCCAGCAAAGGGAGGGACGACTATGGCTACACCTTC. Amino acid sequence: CASKGRDDYGYTF.

This chain uses TRBV19 with TRBJ1-2; weak D call: TRBD1 (6 bases). V was pared by 3 bases and J by 3 bases, with 14 bases between. From germline, CDR1 is LNHDA and CDR2 SQIVND (reference sequence). CDR3 length: 15 amino acids. The CDR3 DNA reads TGTGCCAGTAGTATTAAATCAGGGGAACACTATGGCTACACCTTC. Encoded protein: CASSIKSGEHYGYTF.

This rearrangement joins TRBV6-2 or TRBV6-3 to TRBJ2-1, with D uncertain. This CDR3 is 15 amino acids long. The germline V gene has CDR1 MNHEY and CDR2 SVGEGT. The germline V and J ends were trimmed by 2 bases and 5 bases, with 13 bases remaining between them. CDR3 region: CASSYDSLRDNEQFF. The CDR3 DNA follows: TGTGCCAGCAGTTACGACTCCCTCCGGGACAATGAGCAGTTCTTC.

This rearrangement joins TRBV27 to TRBJ1-2; D gene ambiguous. The CDR3 covers 14 residues. The germline V gene encodes CDR1 MNHEY and CDR2 SMNVEV (reference sequence). Deletions cut 5 bases from V and 3 bases from J, with 13 bases between. CDR3 sequence reads: CASSPSGAYYGYTF. The CDR3 DNA follows: TGTGCCAGCAGTCCCAGCGGAGCGTACTATGGCTACACCTTC.

The rearrangement links TRBV7-8 to TRBJ1-1, with unresolved D. The V end was cut by 1 base, the J end by 0 bases, with 3 bases between. CDR1 and CDR2 from the germline V gene are SGHVS and FQNEAQ. The CDR3 sequence is 13 residues long. CDR3 in DNA: TGTGCCAGCAGCTTAGGGATGAACACTGAAGCTTTCTTT. As protein: CASSLGMNTEAFF. The variable domain in full, with the rest retrieved from reference TRBV7-8 and TRBJ1-1, is GAGVSQSPRYKVAKRGQDVALRCDPISGHVSLFWYQQALGQGPEFLTYFQNEAQLDKSGLPSDRFFAERPEGSVSTLKIQRTQQEDSAVYLCASSLGMNTEAFFGQGTRLTVV.

The CDR3 sequence: CASSEAGLADYNEQFF. In DNA form, the CDR3 reads TGCGCCAGCAGTGAGGCGGGACTAGCGGACTACAATGAGCAGTTCTTC. The rearrangement uses TRBV10-1 and TRBJ2-1; 11 bases align to TRBD2. V lost 2 bases and J lost 3; bases outside the gene matches: 3. CDR3 length: 16 residues. In germline, CDR1 is WNHNN, CDR2 SYGVQD (reference sequence).

This clone was detected only once. The chain employs TRBV2 and TRBJ2-1; 10 bases match TRBD2. The germline CDR1 and CDR2 sequences are SNHLY and FYNNEI. This CDR3 has 16 amino acids. Trimming at V came to 3 bases and at J to 4 bases, leaving 6 bases not matched to a gene. This CDR3 is CASSDEAGGFYNEQFF. The DNA of the CDR3 is TGTGCCAGCAGTGACGAAGCGGGGGGGTTTTACAATGAGCAGTTCTTC.

The genes are TRBV6-5 and TRBJ1-2, with D possibly matching TRBD1 (6 bases). Germline CDR1 reads MNHEY; CDR2 reads SVGAGI. V was clipped by 0 bases and J by 4 bases, with 12 bases between them. The CDR3 has 15 residues. The CDR3 bases are TGTGCCAGCAGTTACTCGGAGGGGGTGCGCTATGGCTACACCTTC. It is translated as CASSYSEGVRYGYTF.

The CDR3 DNA follows: TGTGCCAGCAGTTCGGCTCGGGACACATGGAGCTCCTACGAGCAGTACTTC. Its translation: CASSSARDTWSSYEQYF. The chain has TRBV28 and TRBJ2-7, with a tentative D call TRBD1 (6 bases). There are 17 residues in the CDR3. V lost 4 bases and J 0 bases, leaving 19 bases between the germline ends. CDR1 is MDHEN and CDR2 is SYDVKM in the germline V gene. The full variable domain, completed using reference TRBV28 and TRBJ2-7, is DVKVTQSSRYLVKRTGEKVFLECVQDMDHENMFWYRQDPGLGLRLIYFSYDVKMKEKGDIPEGYSVSREKKERFSLILESASTNQTSMYLCASSSARDTWSSYEQYFGPGTRLTVT.

J is TRBJ2-2 and V is TRBV2; D possibly corresponds to TRBD2 (7 bases). The CDR3 is 13 amino acids. V lost 6 bases and J 4 bases, leaving 9 bases between the germline ends. The V gene's germline CDR1 is SNHLY and CDR2 FYNNEI. CDR3 coding DNA: TGTGCCAGCAGCGGGGGGCGCACCGGGGAGCTGTTTTTT. It translates to CASSGGRTGELFF.

The rearrangement joins TRBV3-1 (or the pseudogene TRBV3-2) to TRBJ2-7; the D gene is possibly TRBD1 (5 bases). With 0 bases removed from V and 6 bases from J, the gap between germline ends came to 27 bases. The CDR3 consists of 19 residues. In germline, CDR1 is LGHDT, CDR2 YNNKEL (reference sequence). The CDR3, as DNA: TGTGCCAGCAGCCAAGACCCCTTCGACAGCGACCGCCCATCGGTCGAGCAGTACGTC. It yields the protein CASSQDPFDSDRPSVEQYV.

The gene calls are TRBV29-1 and TRBJ2-1, with 8 bases identical to TRBD1. With 7 bases clipped from V and 2 bases from J, the junction kept 1 base outside the gene matches. This CDR3 spans 12 amino acids. Germline V gene data show CDR1 as SQVTM and CDR2 as ANQGSEA. CDR3 loop: CSAGGAYNEQFF. The CDR3 DNA sequence: TGCAGCGCAGGGGGCGCCTACAATGAGCAGTTCTTC.

The chain employs TRBV14 and TRBJ2-3; 7 bases are shared with TRBD2. V shed 3 bases, J shed 2 bases, and the junction held 20 bases outside the gene matches. Per germline, CDR1 SGHDN and CDR2 FVKESK. The length of the CDR3 is 20 residues. The DNA of the CDR3 is TGTGCCAGCAGCCACGGTATCGGTCTCCGGGGCGGGGACTACACAGATACGCAGTATTTT. This encodes CASSHGIGLRGGDYTDTQYF.

The chain uses TRBV6-5 and TRBJ2-1; no reliable D call. The CDR3 extends over 13 amino acids. The germline V and J ends were trimmed by 0 bases and 12 bases, with 12 bases remaining between them. Germline V CDR1 and CDR2: MNHEY, SVGAGI. The CDR3 bases are TGTGCCAGCAGTTACTCAGAAGGAGTATTGCAGTTCTTC. Translation: CASSYSEGVLQFF.

The chain couples TRBV28 to TRBJ2-2, with D perhaps TRBD1 or TRBD2 (5 bases each). Trimming stripped 3 bases from V and 8 bases from J, with 16 bases between. Germline CDR1 MDHEN, CDR2 SYDVKM. This CDR3 region has 15 residues. The CDR3 reads CASSLGTASTGELFF. CDR3 DNA sequence: TGTGCCAGCAGTTTGGGGACGGCGAGTACTGGGGAGCTGTTTTTT.

The genes are TRBV27 and TRBJ1-1, with 7 bases that match TRBD1. The germline gives CDR1 MNHEY, CDR2 SMNVEV (reference sequence). The CDR3 totals 13 residues. With V trimmed by 8 bases and J by 7 bases, 10 bases remained unmatched. CDR3 nucleotide sequence: TGTGCCAGCTATCCAAGGGGGCGTCTTGAAGCTTTCTTT. It translates to CASYPRGRLEAFF.

CDR3 in amino acids: CATSREGAGPTDTQYF. The CDR3 bases are TGTGCCACCAGCAGAGAGGGGGCAGGTCCGACAGATACGCAGTATTTT. J is TRBJ2-3 and V is TRBV15, with D possibly being TRBD1 (6 bases). Trimming pared 0 bases from V and 3 bases from J, leaving 13 bases between. Germline V gene lookup returns CDR1 LNHNV and CDR2 YYDKDF (reference sequence). The CDR3 has 16 residues.

The CDR3 nucleotides are TGTGCCAGCAGAGTGGGGGATACGCAGTATTTT. As protein: CASRVGDTQYF. V is TRBV2 and J is TRBJ2-3; D unclear. With 6 bases removed from V and 6 bases from J, the gap between germline ends came to 7 bases. Looked up from germline, CDR1 is SNHLY and CDR2 is FYNNEI. This CDR3 region has 11 residues. The full variable domain, rest sourced from reference TRBV2 and TRBJ2-3, is EPEVTQTPSHQVTQMGQEVILRCVPISNHLYFYWYRQILGQKVEFLVSFYNNEISEKSEIFDDQFSVERPDGSNFTLKIRSTKLEDSAMYFCASRVGDTQYFGPGTRLTVL.